This TCR beta chain was identified during a study of blood T cell repertoires in COVID-19. Study-wide background: From the United States, Italy and Spain came samples of acute and convalescent COVID-19. T cells, B-cell-depleted T cells, or PBMCs provided the cDNA or gDNA that served as material.

Enrolled during active infection, Seattle patients were then followed longitudinally. In the study's own analysis: Nucleated cell counts were estimated from reference gene primer amplification. TCRdb keeps only in-frame clones here, not all; method: immunoSEQ multiplex PCR. V, J and clone size are taken as reported in that table, and D and trimming were inferred from the DNA itself. The sample lists around 400,000 clones, over 75% occurring once. This TCR derives from a woman aged 55-70 years with COVID-19, enrolled during active disease. The sequencing sample was made of peripheral blood.

The CDR3 DNA follows: TGTGCCAGCTCACCACGGACTAGCGGGGCCTACGAGCAGTACTTC. The encoded protein is CASSPRTSGAYEQYF. The chain employs TRBV18 and TRBJ2-7, with 12 bases fitting TRBD2. The trim removed 1 base at V and 2 bases at J, leaving 0 bases unmatched. The CDR3 loop spans 15 amino acids. CDR1 is KGHSH, CDR2 LQKENI, per germline.